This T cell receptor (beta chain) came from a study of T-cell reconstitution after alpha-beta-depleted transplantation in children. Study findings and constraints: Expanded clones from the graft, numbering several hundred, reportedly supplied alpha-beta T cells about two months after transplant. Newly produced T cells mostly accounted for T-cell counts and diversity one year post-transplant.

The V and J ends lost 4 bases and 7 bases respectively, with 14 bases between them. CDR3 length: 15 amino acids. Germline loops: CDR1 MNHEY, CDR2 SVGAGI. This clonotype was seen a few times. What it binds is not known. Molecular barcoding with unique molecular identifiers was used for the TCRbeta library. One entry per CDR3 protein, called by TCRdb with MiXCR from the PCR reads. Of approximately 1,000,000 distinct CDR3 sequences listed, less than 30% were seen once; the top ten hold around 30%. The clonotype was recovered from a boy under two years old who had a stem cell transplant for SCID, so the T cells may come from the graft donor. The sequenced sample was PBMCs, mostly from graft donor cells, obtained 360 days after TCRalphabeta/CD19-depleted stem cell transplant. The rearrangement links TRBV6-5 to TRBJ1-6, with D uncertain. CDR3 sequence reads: CASSSPGRPNSPLHF. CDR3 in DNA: TGTGCCAGCAGTTCTCCCGGTCGGCCCAATTCACCCCTCCACTTT.